A selection of T cell receptor beta chains follows, all from one sample in a study of T cells in Graves' hyperthyroidism and ophthalmopathy. Via MiXCR, TCRdb re-called the multiplex PCR reads, giving one row per CDR3 protein. The sample carries approximately 600,000 distinct CDR3 sequences, around 13% recorded once. Sequenced sample: blood. The receptors shown here come from a woman aged 25 to 39 with Graves' hyperthyroidism that later progressed to Graves' ophthalmopathy. The conserved cysteine and the conserved F or W are not part of the CDR3 here. The order of the fields is V gene, J gene, CDR3 protein.

TRBV3-1	TRBJ1-1	ASSQRGWEAF
TRBV10-3	TRBJ2-6	AISRQDSGANVLT
TRBV28	TRBJ1-5	ATTRDRGYQPQH
TRBV20-1	TRBJ2-4	SASTAGVAKNIQY
TRBV11-2	TRBJ1-4	ASSFMGRVGEKLF
TRBV7-9	TRBJ1-3	ASSAKTGALDTIY
TRBV2	TRBJ2-1	ASTGPGQGYNEQF
TRBV27	TRBJ2-2	ASYTSGTEELF
TRBV6-1	TRBJ2-6	ASSSQRSGANVLT
TRBV7-2	TRBJ2-1	ASREVTSGIYNKQF
TRBV6-1	TRBJ2-3	ASSSQESTDTQY
TRBV10-3	TRBJ2-7	AISDREDHEQY
TRBV12-3/TRBV12-4	TRBJ1-1	ASSKGGQTEAF
TRBV3-1	TRBJ2-1	ASSLFRQNNEQF
TRBV15	TRBJ1-6	ATRENSPLH
TRBV11-3	TRBJ2-5	ASSPYLRDEETQY
TRBV6-2/TRBV6-3	TRBJ2-7	ASTLRSTKIFNEQY
TRBV20-1	TRBJ2-7	SAGRQGSYEQY
TRBV5-5	TRBJ1-5	ASSLSDRGQSQPQH
TRBV30	TRBJ2-5	AWSVRLAGETQY
TRBV5-1	TRBJ2-2	ASSESDRAGELF
TRBV12-3/TRBV12-4	TRBJ1-6	ASSWDREDSPLH
TRBV2	TRBJ2-6	ASRAGGVRGGANVLT
TRBV27	TRBJ1-1	ATLSTGLTEAF
TRBV30	TRBJ2-7	AWNPELSYEQY
TRBV7-2	TRBJ2-2	ASRRRGLNTGELF
TRBV14	TRBJ1-2	ASSQETGGSYGYT
TRBV19	TRBJ1-2	ASSAGTGRGYGYT
TRBV9	TRBJ1-6	ASSVTTGVRNSPLH
TRBV6-6	TRBJ1-3	ASSYSFEQLGNTIY
TRBV12-5	TRBJ2-1	ASGPGTASYNEQF
TRBV2	TRBJ2-5	ASSVDSQETQY
TRBV20-1	TRBJ2-2	SAYARGGTTGELF
TRBV19	TRBJ1-5	ATTGLGQPQH
TRBV18	TRBJ1-1	ASSPQIGQSAEAF
TRBV11-2	TRBJ2-7	ASSLEARPSVGEQY
TRBV11-2	TRBJ1-3	ASSQGMAIY
TRBV12-3/TRBV12-4	TRBJ2-7	ASSIPGQGASEQY
TRBV16	TRBJ1-2	ASSHGQLPYGYT
TRBV9	TRBJ2-7	ASSPRTYSYEQY
TRBV29-1	TRBJ2-7	SVGQGGEQY
TRBV18	TRBJ2-1	ASSPRTGLRNEQF
TRBV7-2	TRBJ2-1	ASRPGTSGSNEQF
TRBV29-1	TRBJ2-5	SVEGALGETQY
TRBV10-3	TRBJ2-1	ATLPNPGNEQF
TRBV29-1	TRBJ1-2	SVGQTGLTGGNGYT
TRBV20-1	TRBJ2-7	SASLSSYEQY